This TCR beta chain appears in the sequencing data of a study of blood T cell repertoires in COVID-19. Study background: Whether acute or convalescent, the COVID-19 samples came from the United States, Italy and Spain. T cells, B-cell-depleted T cells, or PBMCs supplied cDNA or gDNA.

Germline CDR1 MNHEY, CDR2 SVGEGT. Trimming took 0 bases from V and 8 from J, leaving 13 bases between them. CDR3 length equals 14 residues. Adults between about 18 and 89 years of age took part from about two dozen US areas. Clinical histories supplied by participants themselves formed the basis of cohort assignment. The method was immunoSEQ multiplex PCR; TCRdb's version includes in-frame clones alone and lacks a portion of them. Of 300,000 to 400,000 clones detected, around 86% appear once; the ten largest clones hold approximately 4.6%. Sequencing was carried out using PBMCs or T cells enriched from blood (not recorded which). The receptor was isolated from a middle-aged woman with acute COVID-19. The rearrangement joins TRBV6-2 or TRBV6-3 to TRBJ1-1; a weak D match, TRBD1 (5 bases). CDR3 residues: CASSYSRQGLEAFF. CDR3 nucleotide sequence: TGTGCCAGCAGTTACTCGAGGCAGGGTCTCGAAGCTTTCTTT.